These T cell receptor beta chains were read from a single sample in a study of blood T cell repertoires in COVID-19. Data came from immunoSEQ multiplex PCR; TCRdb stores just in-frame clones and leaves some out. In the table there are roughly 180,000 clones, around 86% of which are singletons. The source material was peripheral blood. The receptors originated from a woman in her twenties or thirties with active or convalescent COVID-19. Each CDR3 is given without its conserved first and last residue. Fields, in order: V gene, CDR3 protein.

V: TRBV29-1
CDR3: SVEGVQGGAEAF

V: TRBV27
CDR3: ASSSSFGTRQY

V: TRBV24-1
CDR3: ATSDPDSNGYT

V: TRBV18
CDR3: ASTNSPGQGVEAF

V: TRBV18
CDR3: ASSPPTALYGYT

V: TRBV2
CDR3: ASGGGGSGNKETQY

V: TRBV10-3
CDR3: AISEGQGDEQY

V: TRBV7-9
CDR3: ASSFFGTYVQGYT

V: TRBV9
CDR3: ASSETSGGFYEQY

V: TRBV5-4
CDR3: ASSLEGLAPIISTDTQY

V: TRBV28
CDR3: ASSSRTGDYQPQH

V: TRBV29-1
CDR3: SVEDGGGTGELF

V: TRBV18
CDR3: ASSPQRQGFAGYT

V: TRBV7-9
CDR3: ASSLDRGLSEQY

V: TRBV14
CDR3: ASSQDSGGLGGYT

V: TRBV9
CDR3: ASSVNRGNEQF

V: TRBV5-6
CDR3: ASSFTREGGNTIY

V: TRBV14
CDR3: ASSPGDGKRQGGVSDTEAF

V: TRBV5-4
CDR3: ASSPQAGSGYGYT

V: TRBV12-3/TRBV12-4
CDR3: ASSFGQGWGAF

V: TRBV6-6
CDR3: ASRDREMNTEAF

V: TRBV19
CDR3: ASQGGAGSYEQY

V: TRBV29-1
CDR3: SVGDLAGVIEQF

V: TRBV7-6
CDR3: ASSPGQGAATNEKLF

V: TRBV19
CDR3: AIRPGRGSTEAF

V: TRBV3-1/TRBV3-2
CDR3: ASSQGLAGATGELF

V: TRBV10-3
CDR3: AISESGNEQF

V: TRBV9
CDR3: ASSVAAATNEKLF

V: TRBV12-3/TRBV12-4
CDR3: ASIRETATEAF

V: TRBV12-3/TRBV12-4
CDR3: ASRGGGVETQY

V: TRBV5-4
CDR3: ASSSRQGGYEQY

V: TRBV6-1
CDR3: ASSEAMGASGGPTDTQY

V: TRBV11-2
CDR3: ASSPAADIGKLF

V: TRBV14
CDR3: ASSQDPYNEQF

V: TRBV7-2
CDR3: ASSPDRGRETQY

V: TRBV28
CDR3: ASSSVSSEQY

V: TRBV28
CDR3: ASSGRGFQPQH

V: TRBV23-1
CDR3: ASSQLVVRESNQPQH

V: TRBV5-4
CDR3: ASSLYAGRTDTQY

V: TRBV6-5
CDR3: ASSRGLAGIGEQF

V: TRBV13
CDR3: ASSGGTGYYGYT

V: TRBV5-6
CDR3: ASSAGQGFTEAF

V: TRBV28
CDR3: ASSLGTGAANYGYT